This T cell receptor (beta chain) was observed in a study of blood T cells in healthy people across ages. A second PCR, run for roughly 7 to 11 cycles, used a sample-barcoded 5' primer plus a J-beta primer mix. Carrying 12 random nucleotides, a template-switch adaptor labeled each individual cDNA molecule. Using its own MiXCR run on the 5' RACE reads, TCRdb lists one record per CDR3 protein. The table shows 850,000 to 1,000,000 distinct CDR3 sequences, with about 53% occurring only once. Study-wide points: Naive and antigen-experienced cells were not separated, limiting conclusive comparison. Across the age range, TCR beta diversity per million T cells fell in a roughly linear way.

This clonotype was counted a single time. The antigen is undetermined. The CDR3 is 18 amino acids. Trimming stripped 7 bases from V and 3 bases from J, with 27 bases between. CDR1 and CDR2 from the germline V gene are MDHEN and SYDVKM. Total RNA was isolated from each sample in quantities of at least 6 micrograms. This chain joins TRBV28 and TRBJ2-5, with D uncertain. This sequence was found in a woman in her fifties or sixties in good health. The sample comprised blood. CDR3 residues: CASNTKSKAPSLEETQYF. CDR3 bases: TGTGCCAGCAACACTAAGTCTAAGGCCCCTTCCCTGGAAGAGACCCAGTACTTC.